A selection of T cell receptor beta chains follows, all from one sample in a study of cytomegalovirus exposure and HLA in healthy donors. Using immunoSEQ multiplex PCR, the repertoire was profiled, and TCRdb retains in-frame clones only, with some absent. The data contain about 170,000 clones, more than 65% of them singletons. The sequencing input was PBMCs. The receptors shown here come from a male donor in good health and CMV-seronegative. Both conserved end residues are part of each CDR3. Fields, in order: J gene, clone size, D gene, V gene, CDR3 protein, CDR3 DNA. The D gene is left open where the match is weak. Expanded clones are given a class, and other clones once, few, many or no size at all.

J gene: TRBJ2-7; clone size: .; D gene: .; V gene: TRBV2; CDR3 protein: CASIDTAPYEQYF; CDR3 DNA: TGTGCTAGCATAGACACGGCGCCCTACGAGCAGTACTTC
J gene: TRBJ1-1; clone size: .; D gene: .; V gene: TRBV5-1; CDR3 protein: CASSPRLLLSPEAFF; CDR3 DNA: TGCGCCAGCAGCCCGAGACTTCTTTTATCCCCTGAAGCTTTCTTT
J gene: TRBJ1-1; clone size: once; D gene: TRBD1; V gene: TRBV6-1; CDR3 protein: CASSPGTAIAAFF; CDR3 DNA: TGTGCCAGCAGTCCCGGGACAGCAATCGCGGCTTTCTTT
J gene: TRBJ1-1; clone size: .; D gene: .; V gene: TRBV2; CDR3 protein: CASRGQDTEAFF; CDR3 DNA: TGTGCCAGCAGGGGACAAGACACTGAAGCTTTCTTT
J gene: TRBJ2-7; clone size: .; D gene: TRBD1; V gene: TRBV9; CDR3 protein: CASSVEGAPYEQYF; CDR3 DNA: TGTGCCAGCAGCGTAGAGGGGGCCCCCTACGAGCAGTACTTC
J gene: TRBJ1-2; clone size: once; D gene: .; V gene: TRBV19; CDR3 protein: CASSLDKARHYGYTF; CDR3 DNA: TGTGCCAGTAGTCTCGACAAGGCCCGTCATTATGGCTACACCTTC
J gene: TRBJ2-5; clone size: .; D gene: TRBD2; V gene: TRBV7-9; CDR3 protein: CASSRRGEETQYF; CDR3 DNA: TGTGCCAGCAGCCGCCGGGGGGAAGAGACCCAGTACTTC
J gene: TRBJ2-7; clone size: .; D gene: TRBD1; V gene: TRBV7-9; CDR3 protein: CASSWTGNEYEQYF; CDR3 DNA: TGTGCCAGCAGCTGGACAGGGAATGAATACGAGCAGTACTTC
J gene: TRBJ2-2; clone size: .; D gene: .; V gene: TRBV27; CDR3 protein: CASSPGTVNTGELFF; CDR3 DNA: TGTGCCAGCAGTCCCGGCACAGTGAACACCGGGGAGCTGTTTTTT
J gene: TRBJ2-3; clone size: once; D gene: .; V gene: TRBV9; CDR3 protein: CASSGSGTDTQYF; CDR3 DNA: TGTGCCAGCAGCGGTTCCGGCACAGATACGCAGTATTTT
J gene: TRBJ1-1; clone size: .; D gene: TRBD1; V gene: TRBV5-6; CDR3 protein: CASSSGQGARPEAFF; CDR3 DNA: TGTGCCAGCAGCTCCGGACAGGGGGCGCGGCCTGAAGCTTTCTTT
J gene: TRBJ2-5; clone size: .; D gene: TRBD1; V gene: TRBV28; CDR3 protein: CASRFTGAMETQYF; CDR3 DNA: TGTGCCAGCAGATTTACAGGGGCTATGGAGACCCAGTACTTC
J gene: TRBJ2-3; clone size: .; D gene: .; V gene: TRBV15; CDR3 protein: CATSRERGGTRGTDTQYF; CDR3 DNA: TGTGCCACCAGCAGAGAACGGGGTGGAACTAGGGGCACAGATACGCAGTATTTT
J gene: TRBJ2-3; clone size: .; D gene: .; V gene: TRBV27; CDR3 protein: CASSPRRRERGVIDDTQYF; CDR3 DNA: TGTGCCAGCAGTCCGCGAAGGCGGGAAAGGGGCGTCATTGACGATACGCAGTATTTT
J gene: TRBJ1-5; clone size: .; D gene: .; V gene: TRBV19; CDR3 protein: CASKGGEGSNQPQHF; CDR3 DNA: TGTGCCAGTAAGGGAGGGGAGGGTTCCAATCAGCCCCAGCATTTT
J gene: TRBJ1-3; clone size: .; D gene: TRBD1; V gene: TRBV7-6; CDR3 protein: CASSLRDSAGPLSGNTIYF; CDR3 DNA: TGTGCCAGCAGCCTACGGGACAGTGCCGGCCCACTCTCTGGAAACACCATATATTTT
J gene: TRBJ2-1; clone size: .; D gene: TRBD2; V gene: TRBV10-3; CDR3 protein: CAIRTSGGVYNEQFF; CDR3 DNA: TGTGCCATCAGGACTAGCGGGGGGGTTTACAATGAGCAGTTCTTC
J gene: TRBJ2-7; clone size: .; D gene: .; V gene: TRBV25-1; CDR3 protein: CASRGQNYEQYF; CDR3 DNA: TGTGCCAGCAGAGGACAAAACTACGAGCAGTACTTC
J gene: TRBJ1-1; clone size: .; D gene: .; V gene: TRBV4-1; CDR3 protein: CASRHRPGTEAFF; CDR3 DNA: TGCGCCAGCAGGCATAGACCAGGCACTGAAGCTTTCTTT
J gene: TRBJ2-5; clone size: few; D gene: .; V gene: TRBV7-9; CDR3 protein: CASSLRGSETQYF; CDR3 DNA: TGTGCCAGCAGCTTAAGGGGGAGTGAGACCCAGTACTTC
J gene: TRBJ2-7; clone size: .; D gene: .; V gene: TRBV6-1; CDR3 protein: CASSEIGQDYEQYF; CDR3 DNA: TGTGCCAGCAGTGAAATCGGACAAGATTACGAGCAGTACTTC
J gene: TRBJ1-5; clone size: .; D gene: TRBD1; V gene: TRBV2; CDR3 protein: CASSRQGGSLNQPQHF; CDR3 DNA: TGTGCCAGCAGCCGACAGGGAGGATCCTTGAATCAGCCCCAGCATTTT
J gene: TRBJ2-2; clone size: .; D gene: TRBD2; V gene: TRBV28; CDR3 protein: CASSRGGPGTGELFF; CDR3 DNA: TGTGCCAGCAGTCGGGGAGGGCCGGGAACCGGGGAGCTGTTTTTT
J gene: TRBJ2-2; clone size: .; D gene: .; V gene: TRBV4-3; CDR3 protein: CASSQRNSLRGLAGELFF; CDR3 DNA: TGCGCCAGCAGCCAACGCAACTCCTTGAGGGGGTTGGCCGGGGAGCTGTTTTTT
J gene: TRBJ1-5; clone size: few; D gene: TRBD1; V gene: TRBV5-5; CDR3 protein: CASSQDRGDALNQPQHF; CDR3 DNA: TGTGCCAGCAGCCAGGACAGGGGCGACGCCCTTAATCAGCCCCAGCATTTT
J gene: TRBJ2-2; clone size: .; D gene: TRBD1; V gene: TRBV6-6; CDR3 protein: CASSYPLGQGTGELFF; CDR3 DNA: TGTGCCAGCAGTTACCCCCTGGGACAGGGCACCGGGGAGCTGTTTTTT
J gene: TRBJ2-7; clone size: .; D gene: .; V gene: TRBV28; CDR3 protein: CASSLPGSSEQYF; CDR3 DNA: TGTGCCAGCAGTTTGCCGGGGTCCAGCGAGCAGTACTTC
J gene: TRBJ2-7; clone size: .; D gene: TRBD1; V gene: TRBV7-2; CDR3 protein: CASSLAGTGAYEQYF; CDR3 DNA: TGTGCCAGCAGCTTGGCCGGGACAGGGGCCTACGAGCAGTACTTC
J gene: TRBJ1-1; clone size: .; D gene: TRBD1; V gene: TRBV5-1; CDR3 protein: CASSSGGGLNTEAFF; CDR3 DNA: TGCGCCAGCAGCTCAGGAGGGGGCTTGAACACTGAAGCTTTCTTT
J gene: TRBJ2-5; clone size: .; D gene: .; V gene: TRBV5-6; CDR3 protein: CASSRPGALQETQYF; CDR3 DNA: TGTGCCAGCAGCCGGCCAGGGGCATTACAAGAGACCCAGTACTTC
J gene: TRBJ2-2; clone size: .; D gene: TRBD2; V gene: TRBV6-5; CDR3 protein: CASGTSAGELFF; CDR3 DNA: TGTGCCAGCGGGACTAGCGCCGGGGAGCTGTTTTTT